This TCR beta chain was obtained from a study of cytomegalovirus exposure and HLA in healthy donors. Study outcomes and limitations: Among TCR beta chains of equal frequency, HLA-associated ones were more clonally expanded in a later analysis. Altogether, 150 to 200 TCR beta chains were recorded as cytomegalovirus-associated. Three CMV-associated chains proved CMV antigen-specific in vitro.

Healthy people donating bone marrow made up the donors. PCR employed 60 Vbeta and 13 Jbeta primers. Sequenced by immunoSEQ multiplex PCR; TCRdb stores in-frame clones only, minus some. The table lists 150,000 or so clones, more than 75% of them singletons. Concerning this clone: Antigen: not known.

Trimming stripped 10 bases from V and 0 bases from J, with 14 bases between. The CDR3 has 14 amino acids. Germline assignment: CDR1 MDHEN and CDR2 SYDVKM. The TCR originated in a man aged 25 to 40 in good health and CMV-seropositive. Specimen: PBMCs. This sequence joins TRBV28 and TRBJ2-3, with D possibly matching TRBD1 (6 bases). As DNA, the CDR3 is TGTGCCACCCGAGGGGGTTTAAGCACAGATACGCAGTATTTT. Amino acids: CATRGGLSTDTQYF.